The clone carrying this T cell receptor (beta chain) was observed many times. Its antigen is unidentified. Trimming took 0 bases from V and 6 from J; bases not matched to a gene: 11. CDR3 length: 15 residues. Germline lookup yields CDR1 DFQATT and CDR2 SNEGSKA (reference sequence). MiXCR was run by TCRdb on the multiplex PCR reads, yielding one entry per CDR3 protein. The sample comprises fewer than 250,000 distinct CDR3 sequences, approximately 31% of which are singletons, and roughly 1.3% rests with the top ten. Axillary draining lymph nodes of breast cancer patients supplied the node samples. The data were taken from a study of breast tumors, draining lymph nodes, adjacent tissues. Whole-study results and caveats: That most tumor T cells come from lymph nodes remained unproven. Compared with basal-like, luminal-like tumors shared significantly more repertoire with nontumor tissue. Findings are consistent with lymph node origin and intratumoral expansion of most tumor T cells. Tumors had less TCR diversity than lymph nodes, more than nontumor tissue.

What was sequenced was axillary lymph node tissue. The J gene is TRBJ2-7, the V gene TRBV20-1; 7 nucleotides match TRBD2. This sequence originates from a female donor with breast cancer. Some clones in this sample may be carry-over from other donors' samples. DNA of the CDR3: TGCAGTGCTAGAGATCTGGGCAGGGAGGGCTCCGAGCAGTACTTC. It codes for CSARDLGREGSEQYF.